The rows below give T cell receptor beta chains drawn from one sample of a study of blood T cell repertoires in COVID-19. The assay was immunoSEQ multiplex PCR, and TCRdb's table has in-frame clones only and misses some. The sample has a few hundred thousand clones, approximately 87% seen once. Input material: peripheral blood. These receptors came from a man aged 55 to 69 who had recovered from COVID-19. Each CDR3 is given with its conserved first and last residue. A D gene is named only where the DNA matches it firmly. Not every row has a clone size; where given, it reads once, few, many or a size class.

>TRBJ2-2|-|TRBD1|TRBV5-1
TGCGCCAGCAGGACAGGGGGGTCGAACACCGGGGAGCTGTTTTTT
CASRTGGSNTGELFF
>TRBJ2-7|-|TRBD1|TRBV19
TGTGCCAGTAGTACCAGTGACAGGGATTACGAGCAGTACTTC
CASSTSDRDYEQYF
>TRBJ2-1|-|-|TRBV6-5
TGTGCCAGCAGTCGAGATGTGAGCTCCTACAATGAGCAGTTCTTC
CASSRDVSSYNEQFF
>TRBJ1-3|-|TRBD1|TRBV5-1
TGCGCCAGCAGCCGGGACAGGGGGCCCGGAAACACCATATATTTT
CASSRDRGPGNTIYF
>TRBJ1-2|-|-|TRBV10-3
TGTGCCATCAGTGATGGCAGGGCAGGGTATGGCTACACCTTC
CAISDGRAGYGYTF
>TRBJ1-2|-|-|TRBV6-1
TGTGCCAGCAGTGAAATGGGGGCGTATGGCTACACCTTC
CASSEMGAYGYTF
>TRBJ2-5|-|TRBD1|TRBV7-2
TGTGCCAGCAGCCCCCGGACAGGTTTTGAGACCCAGTACTTC
CASSPRTGFETQYF
>TRBJ2-1|-|TRBD2|TRBV10-3
TGTGCCATCAGACAAGACGGGACTAGCGGGAGGCCCCTCAATGAGCAGTTCTTC
CAIRQDGTSGRPLNEQFF
>TRBJ2-7|-|-|TRBV21-1
TGTGCCAGCAGCAAAGGAACGGTGAAGGCGGGGGGCGACTACGAGCAGTACTTC
CASSKGTVKAGGDYEQYF
>TRBJ2-3|-|-|TRBV28
TGTGCCAGCAGGGGCAGGGTCAATACGCAGTATTTT
CASRGRVNTQYF
>TRBJ1-1|-|-|TRBV3-1/TRBV3-2
TGTGCCAGCAGCCAAGTCGTGGGAGGGCGGAACACTGAAGCTTTCTTT
CASSQVVGGRNTEAFF
>TRBJ2-3|-|-|TRBV20-1
TGCAGTGCCGGAGCGGCAGATACGCAGTATTTT
CSAGAADTQYF
>TRBJ2-7|few|TRBD1|TRBV5-1
TGCGCCAGCAAACCCGCAACAGGGGGCTCCTACGAGCAGTACTTC
CASKPATGGSYEQYF
>TRBJ2-5|once|TRBD1|TRBV4-2
TGTGCCAGCAGCCAACCGGACAGGGGGCAGGAGACCCAGTACTTC
CASSQPDRGQETQYF
>TRBJ1-1|-|-|TRBV4-1
TGCGCCAGCAGCCAAGCTTATTGGCAGAACACTGAAGCTTTCTTT
CASSQAYWQNTEAFF
>TRBJ2-2|-|TRBD1|TRBV6-4
TGTGCCAGCAGCCCTTCAGGGGGCCTGAACACCGGGGAGCTGTTTTTT
CASSPSGGLNTGELFF
>TRBJ1-2|-|TRBD1|TRBV19
TGTGCCAGTAGTACGACAGGGATGGCTGGCTACACCTTC
CASSTTGMAGYTF
>TRBJ2-1|-|-|TRBV15
TGTGCCACCAGCAGAGATCTGCAGGCTTCCTACAATGAGCAGTTCTTC
CATSRDLQASYNEQFF
>TRBJ1-5|-|TRBD1|TRBV2
TGTGCCAGCAGTAAAAGACAGGGGGCGGCCAATCAGCCCCAGCATTTT
CASSKRQGAANQPQHF
>TRBJ2-5|-|TRBD2|TRBV3-1/TRBV3-2
TGTGCCAGCAGCCAAGATCGACTAGCGGGCCAGGAGACCCAGTACTTC
CASSQDRLAGQETQYF
>TRBJ1-5|-|TRBD1|TRBV7-6
TGTGCCAGCAGCTTAGTCAGTCGGGACAGGGGGCCCATTGGCAATCAGCCCCAGCATTTT
CASSLVSRDRGPIGNQPQHF
>TRBJ2-5|-|-|TRBV5-1
TGCGCCAGTACAGGACAGAATCAAGAGACCCAGTACTTC
CASTGQNQETQYF
>TRBJ2-3|-|TRBD1|TRBV24-1
TGTGCCACCAGTGAGGCGGGACAGGGCACAGATACGCAGTATTTT
CATSEAGQGTDTQYF
>TRBJ2-2|few|TRBD2|TRBV30
TGTGCCTGGAGGGCTAGCGGGTTGAACACCGGGGAGCTGTTTTTT
CAWRASGLNTGELFF
>TRBJ2-1|-|TRBD1|TRBV2
TGTGCCAGCAGTGAAACGGGACAGGGTTTGTTCAATGAGCAGTTCTTC
CASSETGQGLFNEQFF
>TRBJ1-6|-|-|TRBV5-4
TGTGCCAGCAGCTTCCGAGCAGGGTATTCACCCCTCCACTTT
CASSFRAGYSPLHF
>TRBJ2-7|-|TRBD1|TRBV20-1
TGCAGTGCTACTAGACAGGGAGAGCAGTACTTC
CSATRQGEQYF
>TRBJ2-7|-|TRBD1|TRBV29-1
TGCAGCGTCGGCCCCGGACAGGGGATCTCCTACGAGCAGTACTTC
CSVGPGQGISYEQYF
>TRBJ2-4|-|-|TRBV18
TGTGCCAGCTCACCAACCGGGGTAGCCAAAAACATTCAGTACTTC
CASSPTGVAKNIQYF
>TRBJ2-5|-|-|TRBV27
TGTGCCAGCAGTCCACTAACCGGGACTGGCAGCCAGTACTTC
CASSPLTGTGSQYF
>TRBJ2-2|once|-|TRBV19
TGTGCCAGTAGTATAGATCCCGCTAGCACCGGGGAGCTGTTTTTT
CASSIDPASTGELFF
>TRBJ1-1|-|TRBD1|TRBV29-1
TGCAGCGTGAGGGGGCCGGGAGGGGTGAACACTGAAGCTTTCTTT
CSVRGPGGVNTEAFF
>TRBJ1-1|few|-|TRBV2
TGTGCCAGCAGTACGTGGGGGGGAAGCACTGAAGCTTTCTTT
CASSTWGGSTEAFF
>TRBJ2-5|-|-|TRBV28
TGTGCCAGCAGTCGAACTAGTTTGGGGGAGACCCAGTACTTC
CASSRTSLGETQYF
>TRBJ2-2|-|-|TRBV7-2
TGTGCCAGCAGCTTATCGAGGGACGGGGAGCTGTTTTTT
CASSLSRDGELFF
>TRBJ1-2|-|TRBD1|TRBV25-1
TGTGCCAGCAGTGAACGGGACAGGGCGGGCAATAACTATGGCTACACCTTC
CASSERDRAGNNYGYTF
>TRBJ1-3|-|TRBD1|TRBV2
TGTGCCAGCAGTGAACAGGGGGCGCGTCTTTCTGGAAACACCATATATTTT
CASSEQGARLSGNTIYF
>TRBJ1-1|-|-|TRBV5-4
TGTGCCAGCAGCTTGGAGCAGGGTACCACTGAAGCTTTCTTT
CASSLEQGTTEAFF
>TRBJ1-2|-|-|TRBV7-2
TGTGCCAGCAGCTTAACGGACTATGGCTACACCTTC
CASSLTDYGYTF
>TRBJ2-1|-|-|TRBV21-1
TGTGCCAGCGGGGGGAGGGGGACCTACAATGAGCAGTTCTTC
CASGGRGTYNEQFF
>TRBJ1-1|-|-|TRBV7-2
TGTGCCAGCAGCTCCGGGATCATGAACACTGAAGCTTTCTTT
CASSSGIMNTEAFF
>TRBJ2-7|-|TRBD1|TRBV7-9
TGTGCCAGCAGCACCCGGGACAGACTCTACGAGCAGTACTTC
CASSTRDRLYEQYF
>TRBJ1-1|-|TRBD1|TRBV5-4
TGTGCCAGCAGCAGGACAGGGTCGACTGAAGCTTTCTTT
CASSRTGSTEAFF
>TRBJ2-5|-|TRBD2|TRBV30
TGTGCCTGGAGGGAAGGGCTAGCGGGATGGGGGGAGACCCAGTACTTC
CAWREGLAGWGETQYF
>TRBJ2-7|once|-|TRBV5-1
TGCGCCAGCAGCTTGAGTGCCGGTTATCTAGGCGAGCAGTACTTC
CASSLSAGYLGEQYF
>TRBJ1-5|-|-|TRBV5-5
TGTGCCAGCAGCTTGCGACTGAATCAGCCCCAGCATTTT
CASSLRLNQPQHF
>TRBJ1-6|-|-|TRBV21-1
TGTGCCAGCAGCATGAAACAGAGCTCCTATAATTCACCCCTCCACTTT
CASSMKQSSYNSPLHF
>TRBJ2-3|-|-|TRBV12-2
TGTGCAAGTCGCCCTAGCGGGGGTAGAAAGGGTACGACAGATACGCAGTATTTT
CASRPSGGRKGTTDTQYF
>TRBJ1-6|-|TRBD1|TRBV2
TGTGCCAGCTCGATGGACAGGATCAGGACACCCCTCCACTTT
CASSMDRIRTPLHF
>TRBJ2-1|-|TRBD2|TRBV5-5
TGTGCCAGCAGCTTCTGGACTAGCGTGGACAATGAGCAGTTCTTC
CASSFWTSVDNEQFF
>TRBJ2-1|-|TRBD2|TRBV2
TGTGCCAGCAGTGTGGGGATCTTTAGCGGGAGTATTACCTACAATGAGCAGTTCTTC
CASSVGIFSGSITYNEQFF
>TRBJ1-4|-|-|TRBV6-1
TGTGCCAGCAGTGAGATGTGGAGAGGAACTAATGAAAAACTGTTTTTT
CASSEMWRGTNEKLFF
>TRBJ2-7|-|TRBD1|TRBV6-5
TGTGCCAGCAAAACAGGGGTAAGATACGAGCAGTACTTC
CASKTGVRYEQYF
>TRBJ2-7|-|-|TRBV3-1/TRBV3-2
TGTGCCAGCCGGGGAGCCTACGAGCAGTACTTC
CASRGAYEQYF
>TRBJ1-5|-|TRBD1|TRBV6-5
TGTGCCAGCAAAGGGGGCAGGGGAGGACAGCCCCAGCATTTT
CASKGGRGGQPQHF
>TRBJ2-1|-|TRBD2|TRBV7-9
TGTGCCAGCAGCTATAATACTGCCGGGAGGGAGCAGTTCTTC
CASSYNTAGREQFF
>TRBJ1-2|-|-|TRBV9
TGTGCCAGCAGCGTAGGGGTGACTCGGAAAGAGGGCTACACCTTC
CASSVGVTRKEGYTF